This T cell receptor (beta chain) was sequenced in a study of cytomegalovirus exposure and HLA in healthy donors. The PCR employed 60 Vbeta primers together with 13 Jbeta primers. Repertoires were generated with immunoSEQ multiplex PCR, while TCRdb's copy carries only in-frame clones and drops some. This sample carries over 100,000 clones, with around 6.5% going to the ten biggest clones. There are 14 residues in the CDR3. Germline loops: CDR1 GTSNPN, CDR2 SVGIG (reference sequence). V shed 0 bases and J shed 5 bases, with 13 bases lying between them. The chain combines TRBV30 with TRBJ1-1, with D tentatively TRBD1 (5 bases). The sample consisted of PBMCs. This receptor was taken from a middle-aged man in good health and CMV-seropositive. This CDR3 reads CAWSVWGVGTEAFF. In nucleotides, the CDR3 is TGTGCCTGGAGTGTCTGGGGGGTTGGGACTGAAGCTTTCTTT.